These 14 T cell receptor beta chains were sequenced from one sample in a study of OX40 agonist ivuxolimab in advanced cancers. This table comes from immunoSEQ multiplex PCR, and its TCRdb copy is limited to in-frame clones, with some not included. The sample has about 19,000 clones, roughly nine tenths seen once. Specimen: CD4+ or CD8+ T cells sorted from blood, collected in a trial of the OX40 agonist ivuxolimab. These receptors were taken from an adult with an advanced solid tumor such as melanoma, head and neck, liver or kidney cancer.

Comments on this clone: One end of the junction is discordant with germline, which a read error may explain. The rearrangement joins TRBV11-3 to TRBJ2-5; no clear D. Germline-derived CDR1 and CDR2 are SGHNT and YENEEA. The CDR3 length is 16 residues. The CDR3 region is CASSLGLGRIQETQYF. The CDR3 DNA reads TGTGCCAGCAGTTTAGGGCTAGGACGAATCCAAGAGACCCAGTACTTC. The full variable domain, rest sourced from reference TRBV11-3 and TRBJ2-5, is EAGVVQSPRYKIIEKKQPVAFWCNPISGHNTLYWYLQNLGQGPELLIRYENEEAVDDSQLPKDRFSAERLKGVDSTLKIQPAELGDSAVYLCASSLGLGRIQETQYFGPGTRLLVL.

CDR3 sequence (DNA): TGTGCCAGTCGTCGGGGTAGCCGCACAGATACGCAGTATTTT. Translating gives CASRRGSRTDTQYF. This chain uses TRBV6-6 with TRBJ2-3; D may be TRBD2 (5 bases). The length of the CDR3 is 14 residues. Germline loops: CDR1 MNHNY, CDR2 SVGAGI (reference sequence). V dropped 9 bases and J dropped 1 base, with 14 bases sitting between them.

This clone is labeled medium-sized. As DNA, the CDR3 is TGTGCCACCAGCAGAGATCTGGGCAGCTCACAGCCCCAGCATTTT. Its translation is CATSRDLGSSQPQHF. The chain has TRBV15 and TRBJ1-5; the D is unclear. The CDR3 sequence is 15 residues long. CDR1 is LNHNV, CDR2 YYDKDF, per germline (reference sequence). V lost 0 bases to trimming and J lost 7 bases, with 13 bases between them.

The chain combines TRBV6-4 with TRBJ1-5; D remains unclear. Trimming pared 2 bases from V and 0 bases from J, leaving 11 bases between. The CDR3 runs to 16 residues. Germline V gene lookup returns CDR1 MRHNA and CDR2 SNTAGT. The CDR3: CASSDGEHASNQPQHF. Written as DNA, the CDR3 is TGTGCCAGCAGTGACGGGGAACATGCTAGCAATCAGCCCCAGCATTTT.

The chain recombines TRBV16 with TRBJ1-4; D remains unclear. The CDR3 covers 16 residues. V lost 4 bases, J lost 8 bases, and 20 bases lay in between. Per the germline V gene, CDR1 is KGHSY and CDR2 is FQNENV. Here the CDR3 DNA reads TGTGCCAGCAGCCGCTCCCCGGGCGCAACGCAGGAAAAACTGTTTTTT. Residues: CASSRSPGATQEKLFF. The full variable domain, completed using reference TRBV16 and TRBJ1-4, is GEEVAQTPKHLVRGEGQKAKLYCAPIKGHSYVFWYQQVLKNEFKFLISFQNENVFDETGMPKERFSAKCLPNSPCSLEIQATKLEDSAVYFCASSRSPGATQEKLFFGSGTQLSVL.

V gene TRBV6-5 combines with J gene TRBJ2-1, with 12 bases fitting TRBD2. This CDR3 has 15 residues. V dropped 6 bases and J dropped 2; count of bases not matched to a gene: 2. Looked up from germline, CDR1 is MNHEY and CDR2 is SVGAGI. The CDR3, as DNA: TGTGCCAGCAGAAGGACTAGCGGGACCTACAATGAGCAGTTCTTC. Protein sequence: CASRRTSGTYNEQFF.

V is TRBV5-1 and J is TRBJ2-7, with 10 nucleotides matching TRBD2. The CDR3 contains 14 residues. V shed 1 base, J shed 5 bases, and the junction held 3 bases outside the gene matches. Germline CDR1 SGHRS, CDR2 YFSETQ. The CDR3 DNA sequence: TGCGCCAGCAGCTTGAGCGGGGGGGCGAACGAGCAGTACTTC. It specifies CASSLSGGANEQYF.

This clone was observed a few times. This rearrangement joins TRBV4-3 to TRBJ2-5; 9 bases are shared with TRBD2. V was pared by 4 bases and J by 4 bases, with 10 bases of the junction left unmatched. The CDR3 is 16 residues long. Per the germline V gene, CDR1 is LGHNA and CDR2 is YSLEER. The CDR3 coding sequence is TGCGCCAGCAGCCTTGACGGCGGGAGGGCTGGAGAGACCCAGTACTTC. Its protein is CASSLDGGRAGETQYF.

The genes are TRBV9 and TRBJ2-2; no reliable D call. CDR1 SGDLS and CDR2 YYNGEE come from the germline V gene. There are 13 residues in the CDR3. The V end lost 4 bases, the J end lost 8 bases, and 12 bases lay between the germline ends. The CDR3 DNA is TGTGCCAGCAGCAGCCTGGGCAAGGGGGAGCTGTTTTTT. As protein: CASSSLGKGELFF.

V gene TRBV7-2 combines with J gene TRBJ2-1; 10 nucleotides match TRBD2. Losses at the gene ends were 6 bases for V and 4 bases for J; bases not matched to a gene: 6. The germline gives CDR1 SGHTA, CDR2 FQGNSA. The CDR3 consists of 15 residues. Here the CDR3 reads CASSSSGSIYNEQFF. DNA of the CDR3: TGTGCCAGCAGTTCTAGCGGGAGTATTTACAATGAGCAGTTCTTC.

The chain carries TRBV6-6 and TRBJ2-6; 7 bases fit TRBD2. J lost 1 base, V lost 7 bases, and 4 bases had no gene match. CDR3 length equals 15 residues. Per germline, CDR1 MNHNY and CDR2 SVGAGI (reference sequence). The CDR3 coding sequence is TGTGCCAGCACCAACGGGGGGTCTGGGGCCAACGTCCTGACTTTC. It encodes CASTNGGSGANVLTF.

CDR3 in amino acids: CASGASGSYNEQFF. The CDR3 bases are TGTGCCAGCGGCGCTAGCGGCTCCTACAATGAGCAGTTCTTC. The chain employs TRBV6-1 and TRBJ2-1, with TRBD2 matching 7 bases. The germline V gene has CDR1 MNHNS and CDR2 SASEGT. V dropped 8 bases and J dropped 0; count of bases not matched to a gene: 4. CDR3 length: 14 amino acids.

J is TRBJ2-4 and V is TRBV5-6; TRBD1 agrees at 7 bases. Germline V gene data show CDR1 as SGHDT and CDR2 as YYEEEE. The CDR3 has 13 residues. V trimming: 4 bases; J trimming: 8 bases; junction bases outside the gene matches: 6. CDR3 amino acids: CASSPDRADIQYF. Here the CDR3 DNA reads TGTGCCAGCAGCCCCGACAGGGCTGACATTCAGTACTTC.

The CDR3 is CASSYSTGELQETQYF. In DNA form, the CDR3 reads TGTGCCAGCAGTTACTCTACAGGGGAGCTACAAGAGACCCAGTACTTC. This chain uses TRBV6-5 with TRBJ2-5; 7 bases agree with TRBD1. The ends lost 0 bases at V and 2 bases at J; junction bases unmatched: 6. Germline V lookup: CDR1 MNHEY, CDR2 SVGAGI. This CDR3 has 16 amino acids.